This TCR beta chain was documented in a study of T cell responses to AZD1222 COVID-19 vaccine. Regarding the study as a whole: Repertoire collection took place solely once the T cell response had peaked. Nearly half of spike-specific TCRs reportedly go after variant regions that carry no mutations. Researchers report vaccine-associated CD4 TCRs spanning spike, with dominance at 160-218 and 743-854. Recipients of two AZD1222 doses showed rising Spike-specific TCR breadth and depth.

Profiled with immunoSEQ multiplex PCR; TCRdb holds only in-frame clones, not every one. The table has around 130,000 clones, approximately 91% seen once. Trimming took off 2 bases at V and 5 bases at J, with 7 bases between the two ends. Germline CDR1 and CDR2: SEHNR and FQNEAQ (reference sequence). CDR3 length: 12 amino acids. To note about this clone: No antigen is known for it.

The clonotype originates from an adult who received the AZD1222 COVID-19 vaccine. This rearrangement joins TRBV7-9 to TRBJ2-7; D not resolved. The source was peripheral blood, collected 28 days after the second AZD1222 dose. The CDR3 bases are TGTGCCAGCAGCTTAATGTCGCACGAGCAGTACTTC. Translated: CASSLMSHEQYF.